This T cell receptor beta chain was obtained from a study of T cells in localized non-small cell lung cancer. With regard to this clone: What it recognizes is unknown.

Study results and caveats: Greater blood T cell density accompanied longer overall survival.

TCRdb's table, derived via immunoSEQ multiplex PCR, lists solely in-frame clones and lacks some. This table has about 13,000 clones, about 28% appearing once. The receptor's source is a female donor older than 55 with stage I lung adenocarcinoma. The material sequenced was lung tumor tissue, taken before any cancer treatment.

The CDR3 loop is CASTALGGNYGYTF. The DNA for the CDR3 is TGTGCCAGTACCGCTTTAGGGGGCAACTATGGCTACACCTTC. The rearrangement uses TRBV19 and TRBJ1-2, with 7 nucleotides matching TRBD1. This CDR3 is built from 14 residues. The germline CDR1 and CDR2 sequences are LNHDA and SQIVND (reference sequence). Germline trimming cut 7 bases from V and 2 bases from J; bases unmatched to any gene: 7.